This T cell receptor (beta chain) emerged from a study of regulatory T cells in long-lasting Graves disease. Findings and limits, study-wide: Persistent Graves' patients showed reduced TCR diversity versus newly diagnosed patients. Persistent patients had a count of shared public clonotypes (around 2,700) that exceeded that of new patients (about 930).

Stated time point: persistent/refractory GD, antithyroid drugs over 5 years with positive TRAb. Construction of the TCR library relied on RNA isolated from PBMCs. Diagnosing Graves' disease relied on the American Thyroid Association guidelines. Collection of peripheral blood (about 10 milliliters) was done using EDTA tubes. Assembly of TCR beta libraries relied on iRepertoire HTBI primers together with Arm-PCR of CDR3 regions. TCRdb re-analysed the multiplex PCR reads in MiXCR, keeping a single row per CDR3 protein. This sample has about 470,000 distinct CDR3 sequences, with around 21% found just once. Looked up from germline, CDR1 is MNHNS and CDR2 is SASEGT. There are 14 residues in the CDR3. With 6 bases clipped from V and 5 bases from J, the junction kept 8 bases outside the gene matches. This clonotype has ten or more counts. Its matching antigen is unknown.

This TCR came from a female donor with Graves disease. This chain uses TRBV6-1 with TRBJ2-7; TRBD1 agrees at 9 bases. Sample: peripheral blood mononuclear cells (PBMCs), taken when the disease was refractory, from a patient treated with antithyroid drugs. The chain's CDR3 is CASSILDRGHEQYF. In nucleotides, the CDR3 is TGTGCCAGCAGCATCCTGGACAGGGGTCACGAGCAGTACTTC.